This paragraph reports one T cell receptor (beta chain). This sample was included in a study of follicular helper T cells after annual influenza vaccination. Clones were read by immunoSEQ multiplex PCR, and TCRdb kept only the in-frame ones, dropping some. The repertoire holds under 12,000 clones, with roughly 80% as singletons. CDR3 length: 12 residues. V shed 0 bases and J 7 bases; nucleotides not matched to a gene: 0. The source material was CXCR5- memory CD4+ T cells sorted from blood, sampled 6 weeks after influenza vaccination. This chain connects TRBV5-3 to TRBJ2-7; 8 nucleotides align to TRBD2. TRBV5-3 is assigned to the ORF class and has an uncertain function. This TCR was recovered from an adult who received the influenza vaccine. CDR3 residues: CARSLERGEQYF. The CDR3, as DNA: TGTGCCAGAAGCTTGGAGCGGGGGGAGCAGTACTTC.